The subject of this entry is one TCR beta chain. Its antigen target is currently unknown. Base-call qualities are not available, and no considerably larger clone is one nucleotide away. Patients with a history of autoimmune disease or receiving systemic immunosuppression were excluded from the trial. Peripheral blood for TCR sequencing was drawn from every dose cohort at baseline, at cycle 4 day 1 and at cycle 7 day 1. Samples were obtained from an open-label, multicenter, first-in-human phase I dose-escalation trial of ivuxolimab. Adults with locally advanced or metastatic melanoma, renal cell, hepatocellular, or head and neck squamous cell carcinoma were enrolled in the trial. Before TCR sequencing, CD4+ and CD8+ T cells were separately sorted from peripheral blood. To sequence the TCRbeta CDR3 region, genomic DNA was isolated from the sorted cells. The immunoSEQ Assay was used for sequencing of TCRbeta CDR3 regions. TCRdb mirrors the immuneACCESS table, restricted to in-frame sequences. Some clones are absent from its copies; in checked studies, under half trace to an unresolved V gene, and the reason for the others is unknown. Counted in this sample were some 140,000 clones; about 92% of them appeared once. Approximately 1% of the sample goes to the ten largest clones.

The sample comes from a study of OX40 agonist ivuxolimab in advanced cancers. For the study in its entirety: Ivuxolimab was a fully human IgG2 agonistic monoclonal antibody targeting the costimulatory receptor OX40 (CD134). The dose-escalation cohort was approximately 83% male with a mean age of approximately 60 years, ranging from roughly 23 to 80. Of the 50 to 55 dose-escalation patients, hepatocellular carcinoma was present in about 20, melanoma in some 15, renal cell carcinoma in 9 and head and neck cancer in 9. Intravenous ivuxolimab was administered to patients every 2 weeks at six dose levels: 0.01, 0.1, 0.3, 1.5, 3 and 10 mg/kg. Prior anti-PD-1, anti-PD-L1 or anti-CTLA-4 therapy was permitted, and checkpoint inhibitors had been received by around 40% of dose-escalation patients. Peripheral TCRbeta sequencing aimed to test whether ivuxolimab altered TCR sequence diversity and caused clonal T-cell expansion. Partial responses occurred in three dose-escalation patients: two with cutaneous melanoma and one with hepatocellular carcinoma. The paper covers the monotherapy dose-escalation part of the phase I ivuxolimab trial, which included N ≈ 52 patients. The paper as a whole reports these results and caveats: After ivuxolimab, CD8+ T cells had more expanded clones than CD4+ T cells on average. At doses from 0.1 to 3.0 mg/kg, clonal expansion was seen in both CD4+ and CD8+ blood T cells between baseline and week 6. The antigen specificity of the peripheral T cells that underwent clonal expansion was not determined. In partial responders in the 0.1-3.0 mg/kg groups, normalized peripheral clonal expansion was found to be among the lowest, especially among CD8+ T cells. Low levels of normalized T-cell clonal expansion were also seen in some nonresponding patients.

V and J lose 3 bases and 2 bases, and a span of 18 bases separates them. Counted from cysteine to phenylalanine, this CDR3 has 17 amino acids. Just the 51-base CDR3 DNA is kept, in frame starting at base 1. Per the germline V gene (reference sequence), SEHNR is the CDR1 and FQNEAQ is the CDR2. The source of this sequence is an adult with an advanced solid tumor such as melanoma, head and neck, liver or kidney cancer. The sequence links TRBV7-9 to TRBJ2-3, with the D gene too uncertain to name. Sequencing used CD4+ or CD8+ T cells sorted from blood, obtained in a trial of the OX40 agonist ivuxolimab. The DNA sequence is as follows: TGTGCCAGCAGCTTGGTTTTTGCAGGCCGCCACACAGATACGCAGTATTTT. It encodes CASSLVFAGRHTDTQYF.